These 2 T cell receptor beta chains were all obtained from the same sample, sequenced in a study of CD8 T cells in Susac syndrome. It was with random hexamers that roughly 0.5 to 1 ug RNA was reverse transcribed. TCRdb passed the immunoSEQ multiplex PCR reads through MiXCR, listing each CDR3 protein once. The table records tens of thousands of distinct CDR3 sequences, about 96% of them present only once. Sequencing was carried out using CD8+ T cells from PBMCs. These receptors were collected from a human donor with Susac syndrome.

V gene TRBV4-3 combines with J gene TRBJ1-4; D possibly corresponds to TRBD1 (5 bases). The germline V gene has CDR1 LGHNA and CDR2 YSLEER. The V and J ends lost 4 bases and 12 bases respectively, with 15 bases between them. The CDR3 consists of 13 residues. CDR3 in amino acids: CASSPQGRGQLFF. CDR3 in DNA: TGCGCCAGCAGCCCACAAGGACGGGGACAACTGTTTTTT.

CDR3 nucleotide sequence: TGTGCCACCAGTGAACTGAGCGGGCTGAACCAAGAGACCCAGTACTTC. Protein: CATSELSGLNQETQYF. The chain is built from TRBV24-1 and TRBJ2-5; perhaps TRBD2 as D (6 bases). The CDR3 consists of 16 residues. V was clipped by 4 bases and J by 0 bases, with 14 bases between them. Germline V CDR1 and CDR2: KGHDR, SFDVKD.